This TCR beta chain was recovered during a study of cytomegalovirus exposure and HLA in healthy donors. Study information: Early release data held tens of millions of unique TCRs from HLA-typed donors.

Researchers ran the PCR with 60 Vbeta and 13 Jbeta primers. The assay was immunoSEQ multiplex PCR, and TCRdb's table has in-frame clones only and misses some. The specimen's table records over 100,000 clones. Per the germline V gene, CDR1 is LNHDA and CDR2 is SQIVND (reference sequence). The V end was cut by 6 bases, the J end by 5 bases, with 20 bases between. The CDR3 consists of 16 residues. Sample: PBMCs. V and J are TRBV19 and TRBJ1-5; tentatively, D is TRBD1 (6 bases). This receptor was obtained from a woman aged 40 to 49 in good health and CMV-seropositive. CDR3 protein: CASSNLQGQTYQPQHF. As DNA, the CDR3 is TGTGCCAGTAGCAACCTTCAGGGACAAACATATCAGCCCCAGCATTTT.